This T cell receptor beta chain was documented in a study of neurological immune-mediated disorders. The making of cDNA relied on 5'RACE with 10-nucleotide random UMIs. From 15-18 subjects, every sequencing run obtained over 170 million TCR-beta sequences. TCRdb passed the 5' RACE reads through MiXCR, listing each CDR3 protein once. This sample has some 30,000 distinct CDR3 sequences, with about 13% found just once. This clonotype was detected many times. The antigen is unknown. The time point was: longitudinal time-point 2. The unsorted libraries were generated from a total of 2 million PBMCs, which had been stored in RNAlater at -80 C. Study-level findings and limits: HTLV-1-associated myelopathy had the most TCR clonal expansion, and multiple sclerosis had the least, less than healthy controls.

Trimming pared 3 bases from V and 4 bases from J, leaving 7 bases between. CDR1 DFQATT and CDR2 SNEGSKA come from the germline V gene (reference sequence). This CDR3 has 12 residues. The chain recombines TRBV20-1 with TRBJ2-1, with D tentatively TRBD2 (5 bases). The TCR sequence derives from a woman in her forties in good health. The sample comprised PBMCs. In nucleotides, the CDR3 is TGCAGTGCTAGGGGCGGGTACAATGAGCAGTTCTTC. Translation gives CSARGGYNEQFF.